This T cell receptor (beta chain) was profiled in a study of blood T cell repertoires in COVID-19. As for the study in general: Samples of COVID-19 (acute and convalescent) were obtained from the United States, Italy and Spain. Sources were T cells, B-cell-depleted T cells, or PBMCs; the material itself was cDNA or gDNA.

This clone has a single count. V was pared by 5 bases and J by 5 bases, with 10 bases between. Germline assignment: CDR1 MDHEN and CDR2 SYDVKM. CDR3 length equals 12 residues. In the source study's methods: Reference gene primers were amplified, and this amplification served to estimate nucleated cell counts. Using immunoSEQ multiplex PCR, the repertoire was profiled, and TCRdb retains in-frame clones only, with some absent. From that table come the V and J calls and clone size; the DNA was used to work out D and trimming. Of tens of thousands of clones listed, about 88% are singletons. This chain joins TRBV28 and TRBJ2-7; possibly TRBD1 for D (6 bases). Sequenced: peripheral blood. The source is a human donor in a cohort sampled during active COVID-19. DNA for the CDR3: TGTGCCAGCAGTGCTGGGGGCGACGAGCAGTACTTC. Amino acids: CASSAGGDEQYF.